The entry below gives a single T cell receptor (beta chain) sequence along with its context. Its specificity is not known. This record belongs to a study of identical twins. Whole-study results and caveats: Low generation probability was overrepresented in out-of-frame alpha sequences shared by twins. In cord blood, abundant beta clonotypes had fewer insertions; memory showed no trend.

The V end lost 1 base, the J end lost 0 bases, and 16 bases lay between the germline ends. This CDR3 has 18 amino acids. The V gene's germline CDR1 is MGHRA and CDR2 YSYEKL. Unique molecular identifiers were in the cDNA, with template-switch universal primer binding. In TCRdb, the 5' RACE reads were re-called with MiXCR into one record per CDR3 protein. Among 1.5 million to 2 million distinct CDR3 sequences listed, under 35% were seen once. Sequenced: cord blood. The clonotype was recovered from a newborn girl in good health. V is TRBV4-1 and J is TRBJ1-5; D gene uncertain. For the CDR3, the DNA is TGCGCCAGCAGCCAAGGGTTCACTCTGGATTATAGCAATCAGCCCCAGCATTTT. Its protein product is CASSQGFTLDYSNQPQHF.